Reported below is one TCR beta chain. The antigen it binds to is not known. One end of the junction varies from germline; a read error may be responsible. This sample is part of a study of blood T cell repertoires in COVID-19 (TCRdb year 2020). For context, the study as a whole: Samples covering the acute and convalescent phases of COVID-19 were provided by collaborators in the United States, Italy and Spain. Samples were obtained from the ongoing ImmuneRACE study (first 160 participants) and from some 1,200 subjects provided by 6 global collaborators. The dataset comprised deeply sampled blood TCRbeta repertoires from subjects exposed to, actively infected with, or recovered from COVID-19. Where HLA class I and class II types were available, the types were taken from metadata supplied by the sample provider, not from assay-based typing. The material from the prospective study consisted of cDNA or gDNA derived from T cells, B-cell-depleted T cells, or PBMCs. The repertoires were made available in a free public database intended to serve as a resource for research on the immune response to SARS-CoV-2. Sample metadata almost always included a de-identified subject ID, COVID-19 status, age in years and sex.

Participants in the prospective study were enrolled through a virtual design, were aged roughly 18 to 100 years, and lived in roughly 24 United States geographic areas. In the prospective study, participants were assigned to cohorts based on the clinical history participants reported in a screening survey and a study questionnaire. Exposed participants had been in contact, within 2 weeks of entering the study, with a person who had a PCR-confirmed or clinician-diagnosed case of COVID-19. In the prospective study, whole blood, serum and a nasopharyngeal or oropharyngeal swab were collected from each participant by mobile phlebotomists. Additional blood draws and questionnaires over an approximately two-month period could optionally be provided by prospective study participants. Before DNA extraction, prospective study blood samples were shipped either frozen or at room temperature. CDR1 and CDR2, looked up from the germline V gene, are SGHRS and YFSETQ. Taken from cysteine to phenylalanine, the CDR3 has 15 residues. The read is trimmed to its CDR3 DNA, 45 bases read in frame from base 1.

Broad study findings and their caveats: The quantity of clinical and demographic metadata differed by source and by participant and was supplied without curation.

TCRbeta CDR3 regions were amplified from genomic DNA using the immunoSEQ Assay, a bias-controlled multiplex PCR. In the paper's pipeline: The number of nucleated cells in each sample was estimated from the amplification of reference gene primers within the assay. To quantify the absolute abundance of each unique TCRbeta CDR3 rearrangement, sequence reads were collapsed and filtered. For each sample, productive Simpson clonality was calculated as the square root of Simpson's diversity index over productive rearrangements. This immuneACCESS table, as held by TCRdb, lists in-frame sequences with V and J called but not all clones. Of the missing ones, under half trace to an unresolved V gene in checked studies; the others have no known cause. V, J and clone size are taken as reported in that table, and D and trimming were inferred from the DNA itself. The table for this sample lists a few hundred thousand clones; approximately 89% of them were counted only once. The ten largest account for around 3.2% of the sample.

The rearranged chain carries TRBV5-1 and TRBJ1-4; a stretch of 8 junction bases matches TRBD1. This TCR was sampled from a middle-aged woman who had been exposed to COVID-19. Specimen: PBMCs or T cells enriched from blood (not recorded which). CDR3 loop: CASSSTGTGQKRLFF. The DNA sequence is TGTGCCAGCAGCTCGACCGGGACAGGTCAGAAAAGGCTGTTTTTT.